These T cell receptor beta chains were read from a single sample in a study of T cell clonotyping in hematopoietic cell transplantation. Sequencing used immunoSEQ multiplex PCR; TCRdb keeps in-frame clones, though not all of them. The sample has roughly 6,000 clones; around 80% are singletons. Material: peripheral blood mononuclear cells, obtained before stem cell transplant. The receptors were gathered from a woman between 50 and 59 years old with acute myeloid leukemia. Some clones in this sample may be carry-over from other donors' samples. The conserved cysteine and the conserved F or W are not part of the CDR3 here. Fields, in order: V gene, CDR3 protein.

v_gene: TRBV7-9; CDR3aa: ASSAYGQPVDEQY
v_gene: TRBV9; CDR3aa: ASSPQTNTGELF
v_gene: TRBV15; CDR3aa: ATSRPTPGLAGGFNEQF
v_gene: TRBV27; CDR3aa: ASSFGRVPDRSPLH
v_gene: TRBV6-1; CDR3aa: ASSRTGLAEAF
v_gene: TRBV18; CDR3aa: ASSLGTGAYEQY
v_gene: TRBV5-4; CDR3aa: ASGTSGYNEQF
v_gene: TRBV29-1; CDR3aa: SVVGPQGSSYNEQF
v_gene: TRBV7-9; CDR3aa: ASSKQDSPLH
v_gene: TRBV2; CDR3aa: ASRSRGQGAWGPSAKNIQY
v_gene: TRBV28; CDR3aa: ASSFPDGDRGRNQPQH
v_gene: TRBV11-2; CDR3aa: ASSPRHSNQPQH
v_gene: TRBV9; CDR3aa: ASSETGDWGEAF
v_gene: TRBV5-5; CDR3aa: ASSFRGDPRGEQF
v_gene: TRBV6-6; CDR3aa: ASSYLGQQNTGELF
v_gene: TRBV27; CDR3aa: ASTGGGYEQY
v_gene: TRBV5-4; CDR3aa: ASSLDRGVETQY
v_gene: TRBV12-5; CDR3aa: ASGLAGVNEQF
v_gene: TRBV7-9; CDR3aa: ASSFSTGRDGYT
v_gene: TRBV15; CDR3aa: ATSPVVGGQETQY
v_gene: TRBV19; CDR3aa: ASSIEANPNYGYT
v_gene: TRBV7-6; CDR3aa: ASSTGNRGTHEQY
v_gene: TRBV5-4; CDR3aa: ASSWPGGREREQY
v_gene: TRBV5-1; CDR3aa: ASSTQGYGNTIY
v_gene: TRBV5-6; CDR3aa: ASSPTMGAAYNEQF
v_gene: TRBV9; CDR3aa: ASSGRSTNYGYT
v_gene: TRBV18; CDR3aa: ASSRLPGGDQDYEQF
v_gene: TRBV7-9; CDR3aa: ASSPPRIRGYT
v_gene: TRBV7-2; CDR3aa: ASSLGQGPYSEQY
v_gene: TRBV27; CDR3aa: ASSQGLAGLEETQY
v_gene: TRBV28; CDR3aa: ASSSPRREVTGELF
v_gene: TRBV11-2; CDR3aa: ASSPGAGGYGYT
v_gene: TRBV14; CDR3aa: ASSQGLAGVGEQF
v_gene: TRBV6-6; CDR3aa: ASGLAAQETQY
v_gene: TRBV6-4; CDR3aa: ASTPKSGTEREETQY
v_gene: TRBV6-5; CDR3aa: ASSYGGNEQF
v_gene: TRBV5-1; CDR3aa: ASSAASGTYEQY
v_gene: TRBV4-1; CDR3aa: ASSQDHPQVTGQY
v_gene: TRBV5-1; CDR3aa: ASNGGGGTYEQY
v_gene: TRBV19; CDR3aa: ASRSTGSSGNTIY
v_gene: TRBV10-3; CDR3aa: AISEAAGADTQY
v_gene: TRBV11-1; CDR3aa: ASSTRSQREAF
v_gene: TRBV7-6; CDR3aa: ASSALAGWGPQY
v_gene: TRBV19; CDR3aa: ASSLPGTIDTQY
v_gene: TRBV7-2; CDR3aa: ASSLEAEYEQY
v_gene: TRBV19; CDR3aa: ASSILGGSGQPQH
v_gene: TRBV19; CDR3aa: ASNDELSTDTQY
v_gene: TRBV5-6; CDR3aa: ASSLERGGDYNEQF
v_gene: TRBV6-4; CDR3aa: ASLGGELF
v_gene: TRBV13; CDR3aa: ASSSVVGMSEKLF
v_gene: TRBV4-2; CDR3aa: ASSQEDQGSYNEQF
v_gene: TRBV28; CDR3aa: ASSWGSNQPQH
v_gene: TRBV2; CDR3aa: ATLSGTGTYEQY
v_gene: TRBV5-8; CDR3aa: ASSLGLVATQTAQY